This T cell receptor beta chain was recorded in a study of blood T cells in healthy people across ages. A single count supports this clonotype. The use of a sample-barcoded 5' primer and a J-beta primer mix characterized a second PCR of about 7 to 12 cycles. TCRdb ran MiXCR on the 5' RACE reads and lists one entry per CDR3 protein. The data hold about 730,000 distinct CDR3 sequences, with about 40% observed a single time. Germline lookup yields CDR1 DFQATT and CDR2 SNEGSKA (reference sequence). V gave up 1 base and J gave up 1 base; unmatched junction bases: 5. The CDR3 extends over 18 amino acids. The chain links TRBV20-1 to TRBJ2-3, with 16 bases matching TRBD2. The TCR sequence derives from a woman aged 55-70 years in good health. The sample consisted of blood. The CDR3 region is CSARGGLAGGGGTDTQYF. The CDR3 DNA reads TGCAGTGCTAGAGGGGGACTAGCGGGAGGGGGGGGCACAGATACGCAGTATTTT.